This paragraph reports one TCR beta chain. This clone was observed a single time. The antigen this receptor binds is unknown. No base quality information exists; no much larger clone differs at one position. The data were taken from a study of identifying expanded T cells in peripheral blood (dated by TCRdb to the late 2010s). A note on the overall study: Four technical replicates, made by sequencing separate aliquots from the same pool of genomic DNA, were compared pairwise. Overall study outcomes, separate from this receptor: The authors expected that biological variance in healthy repertoires might rise further over much longer intervals, such as months to years. Variance in clone template counts between approximately two-week samples significantly increased with total template count across all healthy donors. Around 1.3 differentially abundant clones were flagged by the binomial model between technical replicates, whereas about 15 and 19 were flagged over around two weeks and four weeks, respectively. The beta-binomial model significantly reduced the number of clones called differentially abundant and the false-positive rate across all healthy-donor time intervals.

TCRbeta CDR3 regions were profiled by bias-controlled multiplex PCR amplification of genomic DNA with the immunoSEQ Assay. The authors' analysis ran thus. To quantify the absolute abundance of each unique TCRbeta CDR3 region, the sequences were collapsed and filtered. Differential abundance was tested with a binomial (Fisher-equivalent) model and with a beta-binomial model adding time-dependent variance fitted from healthy donors. Clones with fewer than 5 combined templates were excluded, and clones with Benjamini-Hochberg FDR below 0.01 were called differentially abundant. The form v = (b*log(k)+a)^2 was used to model beta-binomial variance as a function of total template count across the two samples. Here the immuneACCESS table is served through TCRdb, limited to in-frame sequences with V and J called. Missing clones are a known gap in these copies; in checked studies unresolved V genes cover under half, and the rest lacks a known reason. That table supplies the V and J calls and clone size; D and trimming were determined from the DNA. In this sample the table shows roughly 63,000 clones, roughly four fifths of which occur a single time. In total, the top ten clones hold roughly 19% of the sample.

During the collection period, no infections or other immune events were recorded for the healthy donors. To calibrate time-dependent variance in a beta-binomial model of T-cell clone differential abundance, blood repertoires from healthy donors were used as a training cohort. The training cohort included 10 or so healthy donors, of whom 3 were female and 7 were male. On average the donors were around 39 years old, and their ages spanned about 29 to 64 years. Whole blood from each healthy donor was obtained from a commercial supplier and was collected at three time points around 2 weeks apart. For immunosequencing, genomic DNA was extracted from whole blood that had not been sorted. The CDR3 holds 13 amino acids from the cysteine to the phenylalanine. The entry retains the CDR3 DNA only, 39 bases that are in frame from base 1. CDR1 and CDR2 are read off the germline V gene (reference sequence) as MNHNY and SVGAGI. V loses 8 bases, J loses 4 bases, and the germline ends lie 11 bases apart.

The sample taken for sequencing was blood. This receptor chain uses TRBV6-6 and TRBJ2-2; the D gene cannot be resolved reliably. This TCR was recovered from a person between 18 and 75 years old in good health. The DNA sequence is as follows: TGTGCCAGCCGCCTGTCCATCACCGGGGAGCTGTTTTTT. The translation is CASRLSITGELFF.